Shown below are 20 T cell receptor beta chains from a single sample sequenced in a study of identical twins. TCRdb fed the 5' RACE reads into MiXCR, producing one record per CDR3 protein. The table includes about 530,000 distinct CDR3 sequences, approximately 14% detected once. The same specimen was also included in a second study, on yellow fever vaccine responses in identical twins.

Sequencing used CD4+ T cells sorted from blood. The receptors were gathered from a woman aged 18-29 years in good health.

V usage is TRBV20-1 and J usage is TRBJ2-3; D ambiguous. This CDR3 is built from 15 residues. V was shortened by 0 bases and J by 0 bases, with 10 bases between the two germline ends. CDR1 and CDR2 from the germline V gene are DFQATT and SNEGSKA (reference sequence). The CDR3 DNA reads TGCAGTGCTAGAGATATTGCCACAAGCACAGATACGCAGTATTTT. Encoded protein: CSARDIATSTDTQYF.

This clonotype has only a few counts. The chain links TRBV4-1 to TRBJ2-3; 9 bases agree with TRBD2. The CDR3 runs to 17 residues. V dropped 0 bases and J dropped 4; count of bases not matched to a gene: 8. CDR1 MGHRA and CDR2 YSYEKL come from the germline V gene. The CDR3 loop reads CASSQDGASGTADTQYF. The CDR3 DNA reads TGCGCCAGCAGCCAAGATGGGGCTAGCGGGACAGCAGATACGCAGTATTTT.

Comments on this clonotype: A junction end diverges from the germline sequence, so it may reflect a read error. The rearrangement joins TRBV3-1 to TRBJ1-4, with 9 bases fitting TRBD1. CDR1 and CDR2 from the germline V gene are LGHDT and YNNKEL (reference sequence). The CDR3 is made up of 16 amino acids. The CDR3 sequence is CASSHGTGTGNGKLFF. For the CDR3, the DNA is TGTGCCAGCAGCCACGGTACCGGGACAGGGAATGGAAAACTGTTTTTT. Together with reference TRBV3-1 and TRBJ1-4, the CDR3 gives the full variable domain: DTAVSQTPKYLVTQMGNDKSIKCEQNLGHDTMYWYKQDSKKFLKIMFSYNNKELIINETVPNRFSPKSPDKAHLNLHINSLELGDSAVYFCASSHGTGTGNGKLFFGSGTQLSVL.

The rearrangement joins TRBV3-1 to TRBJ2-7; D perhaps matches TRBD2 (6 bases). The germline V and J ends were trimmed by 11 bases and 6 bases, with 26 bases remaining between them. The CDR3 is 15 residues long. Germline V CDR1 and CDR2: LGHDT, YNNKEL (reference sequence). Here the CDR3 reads CACCLGGVGVGEQYF. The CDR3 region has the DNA TGTGCCTGCTGCCTCGGCGGGGTTGGTGTAGGCGAGCAGTACTTC.

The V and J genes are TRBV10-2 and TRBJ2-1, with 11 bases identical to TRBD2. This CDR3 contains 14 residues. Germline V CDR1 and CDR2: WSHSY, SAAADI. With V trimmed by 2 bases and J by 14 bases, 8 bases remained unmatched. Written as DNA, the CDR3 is TGCGCCAGCAGTGAGAGTCTAGCGGGAGGTATGAAGTTCTTC. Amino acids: CASSESLAGGMKFF.

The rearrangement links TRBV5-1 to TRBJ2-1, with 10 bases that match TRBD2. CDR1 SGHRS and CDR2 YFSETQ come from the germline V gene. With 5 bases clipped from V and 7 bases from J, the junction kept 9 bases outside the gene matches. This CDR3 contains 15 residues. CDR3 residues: CASRPRTSGINEQFF. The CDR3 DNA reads TGCGCCAGCAGACCGAGGACTAGCGGTATAAATGAGCAGTTCTTC. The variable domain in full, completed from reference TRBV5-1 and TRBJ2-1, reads KAGVTQTPRYLIKTRGQQVTLSCSPISGHRSVSWYQQTPGQGLQFLFEYFSETQRNKGNFPGRFSGRQFSNSRSEMNVSTLELGDSALYLCASRPRTSGINEQFFGPGTRLTVL.

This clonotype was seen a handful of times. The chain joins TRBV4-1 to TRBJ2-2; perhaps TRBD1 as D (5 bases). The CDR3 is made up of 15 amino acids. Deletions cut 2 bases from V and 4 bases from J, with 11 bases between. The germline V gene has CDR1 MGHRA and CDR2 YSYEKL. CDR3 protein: CASSQPGKGTGELFF. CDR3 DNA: TGCGCCAGCAGCCAACCAGGGAAAGGCACCGGGGAGCTGTTTTTT.

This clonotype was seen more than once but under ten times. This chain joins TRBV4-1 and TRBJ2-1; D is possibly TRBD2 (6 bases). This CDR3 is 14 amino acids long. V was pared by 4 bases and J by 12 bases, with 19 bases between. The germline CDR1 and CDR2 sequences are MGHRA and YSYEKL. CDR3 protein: CASSLKDYPVRQFF. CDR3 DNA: TGCGCCAGCAGCCTCAAGGACTACCCGGTCCGGCAGTTCTTC.

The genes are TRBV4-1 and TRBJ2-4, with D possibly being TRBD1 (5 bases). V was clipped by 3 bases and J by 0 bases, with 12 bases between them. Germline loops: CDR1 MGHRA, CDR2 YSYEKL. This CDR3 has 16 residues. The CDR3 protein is CASSQGPLPAKNIQYF. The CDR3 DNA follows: TGCGCCAGCAGCCAGGGGCCACTTCCAGCCAAAAACATTCAGTACTTC.

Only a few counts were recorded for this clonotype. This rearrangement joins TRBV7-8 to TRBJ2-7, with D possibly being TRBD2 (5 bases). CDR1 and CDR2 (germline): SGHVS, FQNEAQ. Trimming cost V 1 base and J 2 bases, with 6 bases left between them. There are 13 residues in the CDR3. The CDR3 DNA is TGTGCCAGCAGCTTAGGGGAGACCTACGAGCAGTACGTC. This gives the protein CASSLGETYEQYV.

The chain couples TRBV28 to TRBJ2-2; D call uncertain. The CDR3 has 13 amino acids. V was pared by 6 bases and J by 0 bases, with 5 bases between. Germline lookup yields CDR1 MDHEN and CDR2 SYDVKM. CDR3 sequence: CASSDANTGELFF. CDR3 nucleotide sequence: TGTGCCAGCAGCGACGCGAACACCGGGGAGCTGTTTTTT.

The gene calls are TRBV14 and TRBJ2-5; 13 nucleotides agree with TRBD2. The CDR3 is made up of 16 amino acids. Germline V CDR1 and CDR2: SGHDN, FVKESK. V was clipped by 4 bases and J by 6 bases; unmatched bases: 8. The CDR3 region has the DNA TGTGCCAGCAGCCCATCGACTAGCGGGGGGAGAAAGACCCAGTACTTC. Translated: CASSPSTSGGRKTQYF.

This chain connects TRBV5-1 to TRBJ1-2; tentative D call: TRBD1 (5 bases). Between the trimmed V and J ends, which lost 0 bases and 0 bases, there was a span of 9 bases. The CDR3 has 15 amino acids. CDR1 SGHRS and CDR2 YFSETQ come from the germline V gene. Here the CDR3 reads CASSLEGVANYGYTF. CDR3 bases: TGCGCCAGCAGCTTGGAAGGGGTGGCTAACTATGGCTACACCTTC.

The CDR3 region has the DNA TGTGCCAGCAGCACACTAGGTTCCGAGCAGTACTTC. Translating it yields CASSTLGSEQYF. The chain employs TRBV12-3 or TRBV12-4 and TRBJ2-7, with D possibly being TRBD2 (5 bases). V shed 6 bases and J shed 6 bases, with 12 bases lying between them. The CDR3 covers 12 residues.

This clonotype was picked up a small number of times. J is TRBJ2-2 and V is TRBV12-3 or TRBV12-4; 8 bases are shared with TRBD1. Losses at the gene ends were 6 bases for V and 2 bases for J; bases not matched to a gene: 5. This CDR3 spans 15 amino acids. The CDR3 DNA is TGTGCCAGCAGACCGGGACAGGTCAACACCGGGGAGCTGTTTTTT. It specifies CASRPGQVNTGELFF.

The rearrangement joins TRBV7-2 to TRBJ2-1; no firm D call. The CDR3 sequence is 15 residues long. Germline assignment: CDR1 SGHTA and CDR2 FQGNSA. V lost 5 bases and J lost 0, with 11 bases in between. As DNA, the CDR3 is TGTGCCAGCAGCCCGGCGGTGATCTCCTACAATGAGCAGTTCTTC. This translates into CASSPAVISYNEQFF.

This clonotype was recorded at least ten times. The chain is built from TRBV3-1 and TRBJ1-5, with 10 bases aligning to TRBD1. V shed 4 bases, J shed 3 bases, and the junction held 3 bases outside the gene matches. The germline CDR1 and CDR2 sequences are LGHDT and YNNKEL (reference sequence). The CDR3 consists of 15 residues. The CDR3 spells CASSRDRGPNQPQHF. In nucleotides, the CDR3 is TGTGCCAGCAGCCGAGACAGGGGGCCCAATCAGCCCCAGCATTTT.

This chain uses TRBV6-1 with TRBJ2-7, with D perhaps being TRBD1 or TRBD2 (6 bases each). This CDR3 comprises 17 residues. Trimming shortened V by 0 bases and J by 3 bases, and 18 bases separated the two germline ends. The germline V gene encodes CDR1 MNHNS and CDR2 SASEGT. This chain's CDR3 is CASSEALQGGLFYEQYV. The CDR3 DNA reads TGTGCCAGCAGTGAAGCGCTTCAAGGGGGGCTATTCTACGAGCAGTACGTC.

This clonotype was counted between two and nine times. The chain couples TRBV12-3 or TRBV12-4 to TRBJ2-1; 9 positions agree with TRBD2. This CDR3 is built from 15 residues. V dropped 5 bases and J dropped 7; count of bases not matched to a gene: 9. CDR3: CASSKTSGYPNEQFF. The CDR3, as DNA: TGTGCCAGCAGTAAGACTAGCGGATATCCTAATGAGCAGTTCTTC.

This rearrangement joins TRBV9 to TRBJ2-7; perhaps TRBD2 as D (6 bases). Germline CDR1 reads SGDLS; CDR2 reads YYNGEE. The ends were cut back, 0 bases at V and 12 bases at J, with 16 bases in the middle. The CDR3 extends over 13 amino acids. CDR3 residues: CASSVERCGKSYV. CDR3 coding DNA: TGTGCCAGCAGCGTAGAAAGGTGCGGGAAGTCGTACGTC.